This entry lists 9 T cell receptor beta chains sequenced from one sample in a study of T cells in Graves' hyperthyroidism and ophthalmopathy. RNA transcripts served as the template for amplifying TCR beta CDR3 regions. The HTBI primer set drove a first-round RT-PCR of the TCR CDR3. One entry per CDR3 protein, called by TCRdb with MiXCR from the multiplex PCR reads. Of approximately 520,000 distinct CDR3 sequences in the sample, less than 25% were seen once. Source material: blood. These receptors came from a young man with Graves' hyperthyroidism.

This clonotype was recorded a few times. The rearrangement uses TRBV5-5 and TRBJ1-1; no definite D call. V was cut by 0 bases and J by 0 bases, with 6 bases left in between. CDR1 is SGHKS, CDR2 YYEKEE, per germline (reference sequence). The CDR3 sequence is 14 residues long. The CDR3 DNA reads as TGTGCCAGCAGCTTGGGGGAAATGAACACTGAAGCTTTCTTT. Its protein is CASSLGEMNTEAFF.

This clonotype was detected ten times or more. Mismatch with germline at one junction end may stem from a read error. This chain uses TRBV5-1 with TRBJ2-5; D is ambiguous. This CDR3 contains 14 residues. Germline CDR1 reads SGHRS; CDR2 reads YFSETQ. CDR3 residues: CASRLDVLQETQYF. CDR3 nucleotide sequence: TGCGCCAGCAGGTTGGACGTCCTTCAAGAGACCCAGTACTTC.

The genes are TRBV20-1 and TRBJ2-5, with 7 nucleotides matching TRBD2. The CDR3 loop spans 13 amino acids. Germline assignment: CDR1 DFQATT and CDR2 SNEGSKA (reference sequence). The ends lost 7 bases at V and 2 bases at J; junction bases unmatched: 7. The CDR3 DNA sequence: TGCAGTGGTAGCCGGACTAGACAAGAGACCCAGTACTTC. Translation gives CSGSRTRQETQYF.

A note on this clonotype: Just one base apart from a much larger clone, this may be a read error. The chain couples TRBV20-1 to TRBJ2-7; 8 bases match TRBD1. Per the germline V gene, CDR1 is DFQATT and CDR2 is SNEGSKA (reference sequence). The CDR3 covers 11 residues. The CDR3 DNA sequence: TGCAGTGTAACGGACAGGGTAGAGCTGTACTTC. This codes for CSVTDRVELYF.

The rearrangement uses TRBV28 and TRBJ2-7; D call uncertain. This CDR3 comprises 13 residues. Germline CDR1 reads MDHEN; CDR2 reads SYDVKM. With 3 bases removed from V and 2 bases from J, the gap between germline ends came to 8 bases. This CDR3 is CASSFVSAYEQYF. The DNA of the CDR3 is TGTGCCAGCAGTTTTGTCAGTGCCTACGAGCAGTACTTC.

The V gene is TRBV30, the J gene TRBJ1-1; D may be TRBD1 (6 bases). V lost 2 bases and J 5 bases, leaving 15 bases between the germline ends. Per the germline V gene, CDR1 is GTSNPN and CDR2 is SVGIG (reference sequence). The CDR3 sequence is 14 residues long. The CDR3 bases are TGTGCCTGGAGTTGGACAGTTGAAGGTACTGAAGCTTTCTTT. As protein: CAWSWTVEGTEAFF.

The gene calls are TRBV2 and TRBJ2-5; TRBD2 matches at 12 bases. This CDR3 has 16 amino acids. The germline gives CDR1 SNHLY, CDR2 FYNNEI. The ends lost 4 bases at V and 5 bases at J; junction bases unmatched: 8. CDR3 nucleotide sequence: TGTGCCAGCAGTGGACTAGCGGGGGTCGTTGGGGAGACCCAGTACTTC. Translation gives CASSGLAGVVGETQYF. Full variable domain (missing parts from reference TRBV2 and TRBJ2-5): EPEVTQTPSHQVTQMGQEVILRCVPISNHLYFYWYRQILGQKVEFLVSFYNNEISEKSEIFDDQFSVERPDGSNFTLKIRSTKLEDSAMYFCASSGLAGVVGETQYFGPGTRLLVL.

This clonotype came up many times. The chain links TRBV12-3 or TRBV12-4 to TRBJ1-2, with D unresolved. The CDR3 loop spans 13 amino acids. Trimming left V 2 bases short and J 0 bases short, with 4 bases between. For the CDR3, the DNA is TGTGCCAGCAGTTTAATTGCTAACTATGGCTACACCTTC. This encodes CASSLIANYGYTF.

This clonotype was counted many times. The chain is built from TRBV6-5 and TRBJ2-5; possible D gene TRBD1, 7 bases. The CDR3 extends over 13 amino acids. V lost 7 bases and J 9 bases, leaving 18 bases between the germline ends. Germline-derived CDR1 and CDR2 are MNHEY and SVGAGI. The CDR3 here is CASIPGGFGAQYF. Written as DNA, the CDR3 is TGTGCCAGCATTCCAGGGGGGTTTGGGGCCCAGTACTTC.